Sequencing of this TCR beta chain was carried out in a study of OX40 agonist ivuxolimab in advanced cancers. Study at large: Partial responses occurred in three patients (one hepatocellular carcinoma, two cutaneous melanoma). The study's findings and limits: Partial responders dosed at 0.1-3.0 mg/kg displayed clonal expansion ranking among the lowest.

CDR3 length equals 14 residues. The V end lost 2 bases, the J end lost 3 bases, and 8 bases lay between the germline ends. Germline V lookup: CDR1 MNHEY, CDR2 SMNVEV (reference sequence). Repertoires were generated with immunoSEQ multiplex PCR, while TCRdb's copy carries only in-frame clones and drops some. The data show over 50,000 clones, about 91% seen once. About this clone itself: What it binds is unknown.

The source was CD4+ or CD8+ T cells sorted from blood, collected in a trial of the OX40 agonist ivuxolimab. This receptor was identified in an adult with an advanced solid tumor such as melanoma, head and neck, liver or kidney cancer. The chain links TRBV27 to TRBJ1-5, with unresolved D. DNA of the CDR3: TGTGCCAGCAGTTTAGTAGGGAACAATCAGCCCCAGCATTTT. Protein sequence: CASSLVGNNQPQHF.